This T cell receptor (beta chain) was recorded in a study of metastatic and nonmetastatic thyroid tumors (dated by TCRdb to the early 2020s). Background for the entire study: Repertoires from peripheral blood and from tumor or nodule tissue samples of malignant and benign thyroid patients were compared.

Library construction relied on PCR. Sequencing relied on an Illumina HiSeq 4000. High-throughput sequencing was used to profile the TCR beta-chain CDR3 region of each patient. As for the authors' bioinformatics: The researchers built a classifier to tell apart papillary thyroid cancer patients with distant metastasis, based on CDR3 differences among clinicopathological groups. The Shannon index was used to measure repertoire diversity, and the Morisita-Horn index was used to measure how similar tumor and blood repertoires were. The public reads were quality trimmed at Q25 with fastp and then assembled into clones with MiXCR by TCRdb, keeping productive beta chains. TCRdb's processing, not the study's, gives the V and J calls here. The sample table records tens of thousands of clones; over 9% of these occur just once. Jointly, the top ten make up approximately 6.2% of the sample. The research as a whole found: In both blood and tumor samples, TCR beta diversity was reported to be significantly higher in malignant tumors than in benign nodules.

None of the patients had been given any treatment before thyroid surgery. The study retrospectively analysed patient clinical samples collected from about 2012 to 2019 using T-cell receptor beta sequencing. This clone has ten or more counts. No antigen is known for it. No per-base quality is available; no much larger clone lies one base away. Sequences were obtained from blood. The source of this sequence is a male donor with papillary thyroid cancer or a benign thyroid nodule (not recorded which). Some clones in this sample may be carry-over from other donors' samples.

The DNA sequence is given as TGTGCCAGCAGCTTGGTAGCAACCGGGGAGCTGTTTTTT. It specifies CASSLVATGELFF. The sequence joins TRBV11-2 to TRBJ2-2, with the D gene too uncertain to name. V is shortened by 3 bases, J by 5 bases, and the region joining them spans 7 bases. Taken from the germline V gene, the CDR1 and CDR2 loops are SGHAT and FQNNGV. Spanning cysteine to phenylalanine, the CDR3 consists of 13 amino acids. Just the 39-base CDR3 DNA is kept, in frame starting at base 1. Reference TRBV11-2 and TRBJ2-2 genes cover what lies past the CDR3, so the full variable domain is EAGVAQSPRYKIIEKRQSVAFWCNPISGHATLYWYQQILGQGPKLLIQFQNNGVVDDSQLPKDRFSAERLKGVDSTLKIQPAKLEDSAVYLCASSLVATGELFFGEGSRLTVL.